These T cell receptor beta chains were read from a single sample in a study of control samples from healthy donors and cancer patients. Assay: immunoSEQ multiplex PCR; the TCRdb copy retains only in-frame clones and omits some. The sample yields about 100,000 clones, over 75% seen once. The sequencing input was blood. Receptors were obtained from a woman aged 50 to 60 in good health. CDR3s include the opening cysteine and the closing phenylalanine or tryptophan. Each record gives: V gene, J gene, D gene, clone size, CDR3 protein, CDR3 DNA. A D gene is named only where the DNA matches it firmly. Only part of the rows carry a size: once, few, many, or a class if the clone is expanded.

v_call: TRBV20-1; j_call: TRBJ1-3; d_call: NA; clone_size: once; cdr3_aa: CSASITGNTIYF; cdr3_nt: TGCAGTGCTAGTATAACTGGAAACACCATATATTTT
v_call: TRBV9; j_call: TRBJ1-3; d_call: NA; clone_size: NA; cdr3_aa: CASSSGPSPSSGNTIYF; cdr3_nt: TGTGCCAGCAGCTCAGGTCCCTCTCCTAGCTCTGGAAACACCATATATTTT
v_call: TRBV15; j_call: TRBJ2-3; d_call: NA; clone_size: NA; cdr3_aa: CATSRVVRGDTDTQYF; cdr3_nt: TGTGCCACCAGCAGAGTCGTGCGGGGAGACACAGATACGCAGTATTTT
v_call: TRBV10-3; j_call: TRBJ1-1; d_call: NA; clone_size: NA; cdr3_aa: CASTLGVYTEAFF; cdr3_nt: TGTGCCAGCACCCTGGGGGTTTACACTGAAGCTTTCTTT
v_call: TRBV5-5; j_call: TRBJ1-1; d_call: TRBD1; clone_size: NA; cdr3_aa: CASSLAGGANTEAFF; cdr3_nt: TGTGCCAGCAGCTTGGCAGGGGGCGCCAACACTGAAGCTTTCTTT
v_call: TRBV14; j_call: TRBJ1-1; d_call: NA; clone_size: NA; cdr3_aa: CASSQDLGGTEAFF; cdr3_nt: TGTGCCAGCAGCCAAGATTTGGGTGGCACTGAAGCTTTCTTT
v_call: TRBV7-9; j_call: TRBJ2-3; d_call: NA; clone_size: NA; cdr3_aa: CASSLGPGTATDTQYF; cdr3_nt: TGTGCCAGCAGCTTAGGACCCGGGACGGCAACAGATACGCAGTATTTT
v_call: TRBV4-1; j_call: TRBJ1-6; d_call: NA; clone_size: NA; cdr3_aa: CASSQPSSPLHF; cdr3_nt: TGCGCCAGCAGCCAACCCTCTTCACCCCTCCACTTT
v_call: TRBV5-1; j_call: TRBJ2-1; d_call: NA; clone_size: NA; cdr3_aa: CASSSVQGYNEQFF; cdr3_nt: TGCGCCAGCAGCTCGGTACAGGGCTACAATGAGCAGTTCTTC
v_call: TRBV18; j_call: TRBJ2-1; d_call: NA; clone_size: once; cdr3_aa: CASSPQTGTVIGSEQFF; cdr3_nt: TGTGCCAGCTCACCTCAGACCGGGACCGTCATCGGGAGTGAGCAGTTCTTC
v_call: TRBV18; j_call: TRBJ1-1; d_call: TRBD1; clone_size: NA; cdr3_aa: CASSLQGAEAFF; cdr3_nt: TGTGCCAGCTCACTACAGGGGGCTGAAGCTTTCTTT
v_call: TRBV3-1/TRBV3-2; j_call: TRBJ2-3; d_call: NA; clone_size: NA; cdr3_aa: CASSQDLGQVVTDTQYF; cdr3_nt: TGTGCCAGCAGCCAAGATCTTGGCCAAGTAGTCACAGATACGCAGTATTTT
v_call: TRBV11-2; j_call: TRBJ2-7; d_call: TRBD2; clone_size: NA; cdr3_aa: CASSSRGATSYEQYF; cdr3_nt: TGTGCCAGCAGCTCGCGGGGGGCCACCTCCTACGAGCAGTACTTC
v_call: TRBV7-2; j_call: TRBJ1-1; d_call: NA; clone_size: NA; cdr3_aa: CASSSYRGPDTEAFF; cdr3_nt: TGTGCCAGCAGCTCCTACCGCGGGCCGGACACTGAAGCTTTCTTT
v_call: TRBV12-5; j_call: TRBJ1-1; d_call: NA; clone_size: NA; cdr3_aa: CASGLGAGSGEAFF; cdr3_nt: TGTGCTAGTGGTTTGGGCGCAGGGTCCGGTGAAGCTTTCTTT
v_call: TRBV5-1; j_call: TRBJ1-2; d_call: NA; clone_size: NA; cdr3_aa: CASSLSLARTYGYTF; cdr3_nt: TGCGCCAGCAGCTTGTCCTTAGCCCGGACTTATGGCTACACCTTC
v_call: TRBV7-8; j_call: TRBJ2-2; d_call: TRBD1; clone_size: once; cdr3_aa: CASSLRQDRVTGELFF; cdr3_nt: TGTGCCAGCAGCTTAAGGCAGGACAGGGTTACCGGGGAGCTGTTTTTT
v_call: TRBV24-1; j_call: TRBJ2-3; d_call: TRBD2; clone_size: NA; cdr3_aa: CATSAQERRAGGLFTDTQYF; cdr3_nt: TGTGCCACCAGTGCTCAAGAGAGGCGAGCGGGAGGCCTTTTCACAGATACGCAGTATTTT
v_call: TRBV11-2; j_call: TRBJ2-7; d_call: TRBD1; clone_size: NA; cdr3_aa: CASRTTGTGSYEQYF; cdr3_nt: TGTGCCAGCAGGACCACCGGGACAGGGTCCTACGAGCAGTACTTC
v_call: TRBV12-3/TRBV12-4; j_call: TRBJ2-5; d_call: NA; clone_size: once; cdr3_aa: CASSLVRGETQYF; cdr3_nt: TGTGCCAGCAGTTTAGTAAGGGGCGAGACCCAGTACTTC
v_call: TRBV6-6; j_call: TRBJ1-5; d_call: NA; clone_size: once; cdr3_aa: CASAGKSNQPQHF; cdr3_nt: TGTGCCAGTGCAGGGAAAAGCAATCAGCCCCAGCATTTT
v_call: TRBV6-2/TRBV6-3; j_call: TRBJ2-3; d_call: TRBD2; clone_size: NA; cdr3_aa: CASSYGIAGSTDTQYF; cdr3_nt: TGTGCCAGCAGTTACGGTATAGCGGGGAGCACAGATACGCAGTATTTT
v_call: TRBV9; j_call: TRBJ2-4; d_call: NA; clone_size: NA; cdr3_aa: CASSNLAKNIQYF; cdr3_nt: TGTGCCAGCAGCAATCTAGCCAAAAACATTCAGTACTTC
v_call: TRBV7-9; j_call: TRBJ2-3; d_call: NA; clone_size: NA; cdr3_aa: CASSPRLGGGRDTQYF; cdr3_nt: TGTGCCAGCAGCCCTAGACTGGGAGGGGGGAGAGATACGCAGTATTTT
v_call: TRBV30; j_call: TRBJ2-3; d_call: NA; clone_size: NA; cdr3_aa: CAWRRGPAGDTQYF; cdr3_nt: TGTGCCTGGAGGAGAGGGCCCGCTGGAGATACGCAGTATTTT
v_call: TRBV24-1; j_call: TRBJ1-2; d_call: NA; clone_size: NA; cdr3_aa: CATSVQDHYGYTF; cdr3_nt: TGTGCCACCAGTGTACAGGATCACTATGGCTACACCTTC
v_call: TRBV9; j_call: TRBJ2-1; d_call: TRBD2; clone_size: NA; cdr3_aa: CASSVLAGGRNEQFF; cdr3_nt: TGTGCCAGCAGCGTCCTAGCGGGGGGGCGGAATGAGCAGTTCTTC
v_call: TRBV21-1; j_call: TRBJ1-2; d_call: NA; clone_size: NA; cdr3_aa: CASSKALWGGDYGYTF; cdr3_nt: TGTGCCAGCAGCAAAGCGCTTTGGGGGGGTGACTATGGCTACACCTTC
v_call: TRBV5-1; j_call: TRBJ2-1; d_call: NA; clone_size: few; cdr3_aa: CASWRGGEIDEQFF; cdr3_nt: TGCGCCAGCTGGCGAGGGGGGGAGATAGATGAGCAGTTCTTC
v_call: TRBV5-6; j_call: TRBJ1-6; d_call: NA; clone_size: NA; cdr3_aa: CASSLGGASGEPLHF; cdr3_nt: TGTGCCAGCAGCTTGGGGGGAGCTTCGGGGGAACCCCTCCACTTT
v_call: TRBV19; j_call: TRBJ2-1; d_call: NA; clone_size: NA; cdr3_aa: CASSPTPYNEQFF; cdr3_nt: TGTGCCAGTAGTCCGACACCGTACAATGAGCAGTTCTTC
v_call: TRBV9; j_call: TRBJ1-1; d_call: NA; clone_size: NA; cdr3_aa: CASSVGIMNTEAFF; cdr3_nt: TGTGCCAGCAGCGTGGGGATTATGAACACTGAAGCTTTCTTT
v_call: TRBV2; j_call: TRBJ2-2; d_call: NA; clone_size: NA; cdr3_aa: CASSDQGRPPGELFF; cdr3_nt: TGTGCCAGCAGTGACCAGGGACGGCCACCCGGGGAGCTGTTTTTT
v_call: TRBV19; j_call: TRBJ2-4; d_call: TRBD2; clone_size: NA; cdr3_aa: CASSMGGENIQYF; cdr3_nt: TGTGCCAGTAGTATGGGGGGGGAAAACATTCAGTACTTC
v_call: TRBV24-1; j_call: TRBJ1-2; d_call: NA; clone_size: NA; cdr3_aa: CATSDKTAPKDGGYTF; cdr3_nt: TGTGCCACCAGTGATAAGACGGCCCCGAAGGATGGAGGCTACACCTTC
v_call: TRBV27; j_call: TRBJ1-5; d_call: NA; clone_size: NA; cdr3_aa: CASSWASNQPQHF; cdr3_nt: TGTGCCAGCAGTTGGGCTAGCAATCAGCCCCAGCATTTT
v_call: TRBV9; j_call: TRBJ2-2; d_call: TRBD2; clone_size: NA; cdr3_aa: CASSVSAGGLTGELFF; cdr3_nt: TGTGCCAGCAGCGTTTCTGCGGGAGGACTGACCGGGGAGCTGTTTTTT
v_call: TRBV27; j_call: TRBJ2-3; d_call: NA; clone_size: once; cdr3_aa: CASAYGANPSTDTQYF; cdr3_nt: TGTGCCAGCGCTTATGGGGCTAACCCTAGCACAGATACGCAGTATTTT
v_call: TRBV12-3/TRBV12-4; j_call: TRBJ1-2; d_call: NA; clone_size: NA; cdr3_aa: CASSLNRPYGYTF; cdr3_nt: TGTGCCAGCAGTTTAAACCGTCCCTATGGCTACACCTTC
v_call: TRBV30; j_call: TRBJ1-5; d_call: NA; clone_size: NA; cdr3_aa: CAWSVRAGGGPQHF; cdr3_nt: TGTGCCTGGAGTGTACGTGCAGGTGGAGGACCCCAGCATTTT
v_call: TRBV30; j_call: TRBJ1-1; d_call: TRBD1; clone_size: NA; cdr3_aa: CASRDRGSSEAFF; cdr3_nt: TGTGCCTCCCGGGACAGGGGTTCCTCCGAAGCTTTCTTT
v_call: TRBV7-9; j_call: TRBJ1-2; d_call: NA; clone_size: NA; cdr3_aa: CASSLDLGQDLWRTF; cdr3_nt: TGTGCCAGCAGCTTAGACCTCGGGCAGGACTTATGGCGGACCTTC
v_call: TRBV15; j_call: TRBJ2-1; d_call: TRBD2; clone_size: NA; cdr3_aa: CATSRSSGRAGNEQFF; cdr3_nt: TGTGCCACCAGCAGGAGTAGCGGGAGGGCCGGAAATGAGCAGTTCTTC
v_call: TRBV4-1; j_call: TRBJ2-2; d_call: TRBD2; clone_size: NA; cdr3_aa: CASSPWTSGSLFTGELFF; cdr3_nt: TGCGCCAGCAGCCCATGGACTAGCGGGAGTTTGTTTACCGGGGAGCTGTTTTTT